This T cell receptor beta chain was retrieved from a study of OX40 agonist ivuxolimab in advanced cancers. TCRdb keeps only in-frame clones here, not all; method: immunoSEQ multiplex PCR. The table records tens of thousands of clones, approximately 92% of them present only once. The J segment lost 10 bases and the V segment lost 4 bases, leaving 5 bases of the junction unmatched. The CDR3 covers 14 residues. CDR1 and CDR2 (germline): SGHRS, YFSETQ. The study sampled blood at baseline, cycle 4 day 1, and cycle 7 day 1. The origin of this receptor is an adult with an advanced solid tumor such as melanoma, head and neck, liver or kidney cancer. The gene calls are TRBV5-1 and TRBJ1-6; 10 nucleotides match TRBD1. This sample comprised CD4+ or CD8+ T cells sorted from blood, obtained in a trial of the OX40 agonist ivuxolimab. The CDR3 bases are TGCGCCAGCAGCATCGGACAGGGGGGATCACCCCTCCACTTT. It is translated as CASSIGQGGSPLHF.